Below are 6 T cell receptor beta chains sequenced from a single sample in a study of prognosis after radiotherapy for stage I lung cancer. The study amplified the TCR beta CDR3 region from genomic DNA. This amplification was carried out by two rounds of multiplex PCR. Gene-specific primers for each TRBV and TRBJ gene drove first-round PCR. MiXCR, run by TCRdb on the multiplex PCR reads, gives a single entry per CDR3 protein. Among around 13,000 distinct CDR3 sequences listed, approximately 40% were seen once. Source: PBMCs, taken before or after stereotactic body radiation therapy (not recorded which). The source of these receptors is a donor aged 50 or older with non-small cell lung cancer.

The sample holds many counts of this clonotype. The V call is TRBV11-2, the J call TRBJ1-5; D gene ambiguous. Trimming left V 1 base short and J 5 bases short, with 6 bases between. The CDR3 contains 13 residues. From germline, CDR1 is SGHAT and CDR2 FQNNGV. This CDR3 reads CASSLAVDQPQHF. Written as DNA, the CDR3 is TGTGCCAGCAGCTTAGCCGTAGATCAGCCCCAGCATTTT.

The V and J genes are TRBV5-4 and TRBJ2-7; 7 positions match TRBD2. The CDR3 is made up of 14 amino acids. Trimming took 4 bases from V and 4 from J; bases not matched to a gene: 8. Germline loops: CDR1 SGHNT, CDR2 YYREEE (reference sequence). The CDR3, as DNA: TGTGCCAGCAGCGTCGGCGGGGGAATTTACGAGCAGTACTTC. It encodes CASSVGGGIYEQYF.

The chain recombines TRBV7-8 with TRBJ2-2; 8 nucleotides match TRBD2. Losses at the gene ends were 6 bases for V and 1 base for J; bases not matched to a gene: 4. The germline gives CDR1 SGHVS, CDR2 FQNEAQ. This CDR3 has 15 residues. The CDR3 protein is CASRVLAENTGELFF. The CDR3 DNA reads as TGTGCCAGCAGAGTACTAGCGGAGAACACCGGGGAGCTGTTTTTT.

Of note for this clonotype: It is likely a read error: a sequence one base away is far more abundant. The rearrangement links TRBV6-5 to TRBJ2-2; TRBD2 matches 16 bases. From germline, CDR1 is MNHEY and CDR2 SVGAGI. Trimming removed 6 bases from V and 10 bases from J; junction bases left unmatched: 20. There are 20 residues in the CDR3. The CDR3 here is CASSNAGTSGGAAWAVELFF. Written as DNA, the CDR3 is TGTGCCAGCAGCAACGCCGGGACTAGCGGGGGGGCCGCTTGGGCCGTGGAGCTGTTTTTT.

There are many counts of this clonotype. V usage is TRBV7-8 and J usage is TRBJ1-2, with D hard to call. The CDR3 totals 13 residues. V was cut by 1 base and J by 5 bases, with 8 bases left in between. CDR1 SGHVS and CDR2 FQNEAQ come from the germline V gene. This CDR3 reads CASSLDPDYGYTF. The CDR3 DNA sequence: TGTGCCAGCAGCTTAGACCCCGATTATGGCTACACCTTC. The full variable domain, with the rest looked up from reference TRBV7-8 and TRBJ1-2, is GAGVSQSPRYKVAKRGQDVALRCDPISGHVSLFWYQQALGQGPEFLTYFQNEAQLDKSGLPSDRFFAERPEGSVSTLKIQRTQQEDSAVYLCASSLDPDYGYTFGSGTRLTVV.

J is TRBJ1-1 and V is TRBV5-1; tentative D call: TRBD1 (5 bases). The germline V and J ends were trimmed by 3 bases and 0 bases, with 18 bases remaining between them. Germline V lookup: CDR1 SGHRS, CDR2 YFSETQ. The CDR3 extends over 17 amino acids. The CDR3 bases are TGCGCCAGCAGCTGGGGGGGTAGAGCAGCCATGAACACTGAAGCTTTCTTT. It encodes CASSWGGRAAMNTEAFF.